This T cell receptor beta chain was sequenced during a study of T cell repertoires in cytomegalovirus infection. Study details: Recently described HLA-C-restricted plus well-studied HLA-B-restricted CMV epitopes were used. Matching HLA type, along with CMV infection, was indicated by public TCR beta signatures.

Findings of the study overall: Cumulative public TCR beta family frequency identified carriers of CMV plus the relevant HLA. Predominance within the ex vivo response was attributable to HLA-C-restricted CMV-specific TCR beta clonotypes.

TCRdb re-analysed the reads in MiXCR, keeping a single row per CDR3 protein. Here the sample spans around 900,000 distinct CDR3 sequences, less than 35% being singletons. Looked up from germline, CDR1 is SGHRS and CDR2 is YFSETQ. There are 13 residues in the CDR3. V lost 7 bases and J 8 bases, leaving 16 bases between the germline ends. This clonotype was detected only a few times. Its antigen is undetermined. The starting material was cultured CD8+ T cells from PBMCs, obtained from culture after CMV antigen stimulation. This rearrangement joins TRBV5-1 to TRBJ2-1, with a weak D call TRBD2 (5 bases). This clonotype was sampled from a human donor in good health (CMV status not recorded). Some clones in this sample may be carry-over from other donors' samples. As DNA, the CDR3 is TGCGCCAGCCGGGAAAGAGGGAGCCATGAGCAGTTCTTC. Amino acids: CASRERGSHEQFF.